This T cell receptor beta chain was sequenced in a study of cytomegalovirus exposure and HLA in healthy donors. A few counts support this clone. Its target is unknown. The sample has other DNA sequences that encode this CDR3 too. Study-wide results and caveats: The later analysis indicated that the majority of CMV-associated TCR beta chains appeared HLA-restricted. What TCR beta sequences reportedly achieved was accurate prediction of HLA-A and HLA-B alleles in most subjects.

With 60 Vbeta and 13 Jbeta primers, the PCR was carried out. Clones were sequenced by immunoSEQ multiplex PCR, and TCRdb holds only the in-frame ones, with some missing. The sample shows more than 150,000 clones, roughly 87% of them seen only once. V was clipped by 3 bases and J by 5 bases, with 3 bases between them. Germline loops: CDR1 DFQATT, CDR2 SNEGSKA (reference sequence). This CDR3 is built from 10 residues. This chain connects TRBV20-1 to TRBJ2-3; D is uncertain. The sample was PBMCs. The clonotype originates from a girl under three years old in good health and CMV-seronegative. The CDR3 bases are TGCAGTGCTAGGAGAGATACGCAGTATTTT. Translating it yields CSARRDTQYF.